Each of the 20 T cell receptor beta chains below was sequenced from the same sample in a study of spatial heterogeneity in lung cancer. Time point defined: sample taken at primary tumor resection. TCRdb independently ran MiXCR on the 5' RACE reads; one entry per CDR3 protein. The table has tens of thousands of distinct CDR3 sequences, 7% to 7.5% seen once. Sequenced here: PBMCs, sampled at surgery. These receptors originate from a female donor with early-stage non-small cell lung cancer.

This clonotype was seen at least ten times. V usage is TRBV6-8 and J usage is TRBJ2-1; TRBD2 matches 9 bases. The CDR3 is 15 amino acids. From germline, CDR1 is MNHGY and CDR2 SAAAGT. J lost 12 bases, V lost 6 bases, and 15 bases had no gene match. CDR3 in DNA: TGTGCCAGCAGAAATGTTCTTGCGGGAGGGGAAGGGCAGTTCTTC. Translating it yields CASRNVLAGGEGQFF.

This clonotype has more than one count but fewer than ten. The genes are TRBV4-3 and TRBJ2-7, with D uncertain. The V gene's germline CDR1 is LGHNA and CDR2 YSLEER. The CDR3 is 13 amino acids. V lost 0 bases, J lost 3 bases, and 6 bases lay in between. The CDR3 nucleotides are TGCGCCAGCAGCCAAGATCGGTACTACGAGCAGTACTTC. Its protein product is CASSQDRYYEQYF.

This clonotype has a handful of counts. The rearrangement joins TRBV5-1 to TRBJ2-1; 9 bases are shared with TRBD2. With V trimmed by 0 bases and J by 6 bases, 7 bases remained unmatched. The CDR3 runs to 16 residues. Per germline, CDR1 SGHRS and CDR2 YFSETQ. The CDR3 DNA reads TGCGCCAGCAGCTTGGATGGGCTAGCGGGGTCCAATGAGCAGTTCTTC. It specifies CASSLDGLAGSNEQFF.

This clonotype has a count of ten or more. The genes are TRBV7-2 and TRBJ2-1; 11 nucleotides line up with TRBD2. This CDR3 comprises 14 residues. Germline V gene lookup returns CDR1 SGHTA and CDR2 FQGNSA. The J segment lost 7 bases and the V segment lost 4 bases, leaving 3 bases of the junction unmatched. This CDR3 is CASSSGTSGNEQFF. The CDR3 coding sequence is TGTGCCAGCAGCTCAGGGACTAGCGGAAATGAGCAGTTCTTC.

The CDR3 DNA sequence: TGTGCCAGCAGTTATGACCCGGGACTAGCGGGAGCGGCCCAGTACTTC. Protein product: CASSYDPGLAGAAQYF. This chain connects TRBV6-5 to TRBJ2-5; 14 bases are shared with TRBD2. CDR1 is MNHEY, CDR2 SVGAGI, per germline. V trimming: 3 bases; J trimming: 9 bases; junction bases outside the gene matches: 9. This CDR3 contains 16 residues.

This clonotype has more than one count but fewer than ten. The V and J genes are TRBV20-1 and TRBJ1-1; D is unresolved. Looked up from germline, CDR1 is DFQATT and CDR2 is SNEGSKA (reference sequence). Trimming took 5 bases from V and 0 from J, leaving 4 bases between them. The CDR3 spans 11 residues. The CDR3 region has the DNA TGCAGTGCTGCGATGAACACTGAAGCTTTCTTT. Protein product: CSAAMNTEAFF.

The V call is TRBV5-1, the J call TRBJ1-2; 7 bases match TRBD1. J was trimmed by 7 bases and V by 4 bases; bases with no gene match: 13. Germline lookup yields CDR1 SGHRS and CDR2 YFSETQ. The CDR3 is 15 amino acids. CDR3 in DNA: TGCGCCAGCAGCGACCCCATTGAGGGGGCCGGTGGCTACACCTTC. This codes for CASSDPIEGAGGYTF.

This clonotype was picked up many times. V is TRBV7-9 and J is TRBJ2-5; 8 bases align to TRBD1. Trimming cost V 6 bases and J 4 bases; bases outside gene matches: 7. The CDR3 is made up of 14 amino acids. Per the germline V gene, CDR1 is SEHNR and CDR2 is FQNEAQ (reference sequence). The CDR3 DNA reads as TGTGCCAGCAGTTCCGGACAGGGATTAGAGACCCAGTACTTC. As protein: CASSSGQGLETQYF.

In this sample, this clonotype turned up many times. The V and J genes are TRBV3-1 and TRBJ2-7; D unresolved. There are 11 residues in the CDR3. CDR1 is LGHDT and CDR2 is YNNKEL in the germline V gene (reference sequence). Between the trimmed V and J ends, which lost 1 base and 6 bases, there was a span of 4 bases. The DNA for the CDR3 is TGTGCCAGCAGCCAAGCGGCCGAGCAGTACTTC. It is translated as CASSQAAEQYF.

Remarks on this clonotype: Germline and junction disagree at one end, which may indicate a read error. J is TRBJ2-3 and V is TRBV5-1, with 10 bases identical to TRBD2. From germline, CDR1 is SGHRS and CDR2 YFSETQ. CDR3 length equals 16 residues. This CDR3 is CASSLPLAGSTDTPYF. CDR3 coding DNA: TGCGCCAGCAGCTTGCCACTAGCGGGGAGCACAGATACGCCGTATTTT.

This clonotype was found once. A much larger clone lies a single base off, so this may be a read error. The chain has TRBV6-2 or TRBV6-3 and TRBJ2-7; maybe TRBD2 (6 bases). The germline V and J ends were trimmed by 4 bases and 3 bases, with 16 bases remaining between them. This CDR3 region has 15 residues. Germline V gene lookup returns CDR1 MNHEY and CDR2 SVGEGT. The CDR3 nucleotides are TGTGCCAGCAGTTCCGGCGGGACTTTCATCTACGAGCAGTACTTC. Translation: CASSSGGTFIYEQYF.

Within the sample, this clonotype is medium-sized. V gene TRBV27 combines with J gene TRBJ1-2; 12 bases match TRBD1. V lost 2 bases to trimming and J lost 7 bases; unmatched junction nucleotides: 8. Germline CDR1 MNHEY, CDR2 SMNVEV (reference sequence). The CDR3 loop spans 16 amino acids. The chain's CDR3 is CASSLPPGQGASGYTF. CDR3 nucleotides: TGTGCCAGCAGTTTACCTCCGGGACAGGGGGCCTCTGGCTACACCTTC.

The V gene is TRBV30, the J gene TRBJ2-1; 10 bases line up with TRBD2. V dropped 0 bases and J dropped 3; count of bases not matched to a gene: 2. CDR1 and CDR2 (germline): GTSNPN, SVGIG (reference sequence). This CDR3 has 15 amino acids. The CDR3 here is CAWSVGTSDYNEQFF. DNA of the CDR3: TGTGCCTGGAGTGTAGGGACTAGCGACTACAATGAGCAGTTCTTC.

In its sample, this clonotype was seen a few times. In DNA, the CDR3 is TGTGCCAGCAGTGCCTCCCACGGGACTGAAGCTTTCTTT. Translating it yields CASSASHGTEAFF. The V gene is TRBV2, the J gene TRBJ1-1; D is ambiguous. With 4 bases removed from V and 5 bases from J, the gap between germline ends came to 11 bases. The germline V gene has CDR1 SNHLY and CDR2 FYNNEI. The CDR3 covers 13 residues.

The rearrangement joins TRBV2 to TRBJ2-2, with a possible D match to TRBD2 (5 bases). V shed 8 bases and J shed 3 bases, with 10 bases lying between them. The CDR3 has 13 residues. Germline values: CDR1 SNHLY, CDR2 FYNNEI. CDR3 residues: CASLRVDTGELFF. The CDR3 region has the DNA TGTGCCAGCCTGCGGGTAGACACCGGGGAGCTGTTTTTT.

This clonotype was counted between two and nine times. The CDR3 is CASGTVGTSTYEQYF. The CDR3 DNA follows: TGTGCCAGCGGGACGGTTGGGACTAGTACCTACGAGCAGTACTTC. V gene TRBV28 combines with J gene TRBJ2-7; 8 bases fit TRBD2. After removal of 8 bases from V and 2 bases from J, the junction contained 11 bases not matched to a gene. This CDR3 is 15 amino acids long. From germline, CDR1 is MDHEN and CDR2 SYDVKM.

This clonotype was observed many times. The V gene is TRBV11-2, the J gene TRBJ2-5, with D hard to call. V was shortened by 2 bases and J by 2 bases, with 9 bases between the two germline ends. This CDR3 has 14 residues. Germline V lookup: CDR1 SGHAT, CDR2 FQNNGV. This chain's CDR3 is CASSLRHIQETQYF. For the CDR3, the DNA is TGTGCCAGCAGCTTACGACACATACAAGAGACCCAGTACTTC.

The chain recombines TRBV12-3 or TRBV12-4 with TRBJ1-1; D perhaps matches TRBD1 (5 bases). The CDR3 has 13 residues. The germline V and J ends were trimmed by 4 bases and 10 bases, with 16 bases remaining between them. CDR3 protein: CASSSEKSGVAFF. The CDR3 region has the DNA TGTGCCAGCAGTTCAGAGAAGTCGGGGGTAGCTTTCTTT.

This clonotype has a handful of counts. The rearrangement joins TRBV29-1 to TRBJ2-5, with TRBD2 matching 7 bases. V lost 4 bases to trimming and J lost 6 bases; unmatched junction nucleotides: 5. The CDR3 is 12 residues long. Germline V CDR1 and CDR2: SQVTM, ANQGSEA. The CDR3 here is CSVVTSAKTQYF. The CDR3 DNA reads as TGCAGCGTTGTAACTAGCGCGAAGACCCAGTACTTC.

This clonotype was recorded many times. The chain couples TRBV28 to TRBJ2-7, with 11 bases matching TRBD2. J lost 0 bases, V lost 4 bases, and 11 bases had no gene match. CDR3 length: 18 amino acids. The germline V gene has CDR1 MDHEN and CDR2 SYDVKM. This CDR3 reads CASSSKTGTSGYSYEQYF. CDR3 DNA sequence: TGTGCCAGCAGTTCAAAAACCGGGACTAGCGGTTACTCCTACGAGCAGTACTTC.